This TCR beta chain is drawn from a study of blood T cells in healthy people across ages. Regarding the study as a whole: Researchers report that TCR beta diversity correlated strongly with naive T cell percentage.

A J-beta primer mix and a sample-barcoded 5' primer were used in a second PCR of about 6 to 12 cycles. TCRdb redid the calling of the 5' RACE reads with MiXCR, one entry per CDR3 protein. The sample records around 1,000,000 distinct CDR3 sequences, 20% to 25% being singletons. Total RNA was isolated from each sample in quantities of at least 5 micrograms. Between the trimmed V and J ends, which lost 5 bases and 4 bases, there was a span of 15 bases. The CDR3 extends over 15 amino acids. Notes on this clonotype: The antigen is undetermined.

This sample also belongs to another study, concerning T cells of mothers and their children. As reported in that work: Each child contributed approximately 3.3 million TCR beta CDR3 reads, while each mother contributed over 8 million. Thymic selection, a shaping force on TCR recombination output, acts similarly in related and unrelated pairs.

This clonotype originated in a girl between 2 and 10 years old in good health. Sample: blood. The chain is built from TRBV12-3 or TRBV12-4 and TRBJ2-1; D not resolved. This chain's CDR3 is CASSTPRSDYNEQFF. The DNA of the CDR3 is TGTGCCAGCAGTACCCCTCGATCCGATTACAATGAGCAGTTCTTC.